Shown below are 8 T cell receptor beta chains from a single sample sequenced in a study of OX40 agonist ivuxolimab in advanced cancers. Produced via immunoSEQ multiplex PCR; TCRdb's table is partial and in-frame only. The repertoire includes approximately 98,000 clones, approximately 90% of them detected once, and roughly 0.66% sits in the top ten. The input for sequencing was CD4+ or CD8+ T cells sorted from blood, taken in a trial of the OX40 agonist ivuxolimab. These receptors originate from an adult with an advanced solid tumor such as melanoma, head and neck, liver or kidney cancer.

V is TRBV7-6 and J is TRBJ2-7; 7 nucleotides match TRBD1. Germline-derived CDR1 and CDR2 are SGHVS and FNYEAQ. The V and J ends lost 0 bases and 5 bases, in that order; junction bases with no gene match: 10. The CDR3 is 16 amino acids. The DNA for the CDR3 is TGTGCCAGCAGCTTAGCGCCAGGGGGTCCCCTTAACGAGCAGTACTTC. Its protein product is CASSLAPGGPLNEQYF. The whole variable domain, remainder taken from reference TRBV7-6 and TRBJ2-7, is GAGVSQSPRYKVTKRGQDVALRCDPISGHVSLYWYRQALGQGPEFLTYFNYEAQQDKSGLPNDRFSAERPEGSISTLTIQRTEQRDSAMYRCASSLAPGGPLNEQYFGPGTRLTVT.

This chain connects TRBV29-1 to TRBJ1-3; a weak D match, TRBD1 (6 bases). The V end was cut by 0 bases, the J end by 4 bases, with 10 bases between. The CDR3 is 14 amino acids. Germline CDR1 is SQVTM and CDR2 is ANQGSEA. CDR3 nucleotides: TGCAGCGTTGAAGAGGGGGGCGAAGGAAACACCATATATTTT. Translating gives CSVEEGGEGNTIYF.

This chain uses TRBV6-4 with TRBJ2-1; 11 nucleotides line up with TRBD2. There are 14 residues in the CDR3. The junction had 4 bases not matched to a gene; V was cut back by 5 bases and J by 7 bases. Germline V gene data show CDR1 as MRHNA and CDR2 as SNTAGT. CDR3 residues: CASSTLAGVNEQFF. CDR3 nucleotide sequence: TGTGCCAGCAGTACACTAGCGGGAGTTAATGAGCAGTTCTTC.

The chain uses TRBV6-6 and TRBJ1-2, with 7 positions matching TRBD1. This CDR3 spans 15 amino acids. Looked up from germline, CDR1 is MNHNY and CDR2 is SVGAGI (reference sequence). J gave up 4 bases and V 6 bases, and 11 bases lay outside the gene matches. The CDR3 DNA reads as TGTGCCAGCAGATCCGGACCGGGACAGACCTATGGCTACACCTTC. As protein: CASRSGPGQTYGYTF.

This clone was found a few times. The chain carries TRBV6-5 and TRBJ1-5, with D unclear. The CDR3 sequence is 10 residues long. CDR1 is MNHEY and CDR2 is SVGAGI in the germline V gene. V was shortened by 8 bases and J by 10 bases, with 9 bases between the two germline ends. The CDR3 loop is CASGVDPQHF. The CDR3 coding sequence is TGTGCCAGCGGGGTCGATCCCCAGCATTTT.

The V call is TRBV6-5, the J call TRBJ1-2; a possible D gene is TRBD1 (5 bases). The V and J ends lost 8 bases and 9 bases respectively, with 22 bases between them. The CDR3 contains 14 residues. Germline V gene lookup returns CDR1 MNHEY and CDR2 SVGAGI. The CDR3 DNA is TGTGCCAGCCGTCCTTTGATCCACTTGGGACGCTACACCTTC. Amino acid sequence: CASRPLIHLGRYTF.

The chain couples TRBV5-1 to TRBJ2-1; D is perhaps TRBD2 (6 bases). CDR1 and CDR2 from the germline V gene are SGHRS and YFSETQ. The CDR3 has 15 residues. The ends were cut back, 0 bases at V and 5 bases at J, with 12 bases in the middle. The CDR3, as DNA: TGCGCCAGCAGCTTGGTGGCGGGGTTTAACAATGAGCAGTTCTTC. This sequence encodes CASSLVAGFNNEQFF.

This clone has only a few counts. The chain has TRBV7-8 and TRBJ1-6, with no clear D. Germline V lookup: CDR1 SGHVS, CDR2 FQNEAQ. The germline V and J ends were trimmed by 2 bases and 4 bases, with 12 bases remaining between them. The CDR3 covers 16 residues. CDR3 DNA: TGTGCCAGCAGCTTAACCCATGCGGGTTATAATTCACCCCTCCACTTT. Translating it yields CASSLTHAGYNSPLHF.